A selection of T cell receptor beta chains follows, all from one sample in a study of CD8+CD57+ T cells in acquired aplastic anemia. TCRdb itself ran the reads through MiXCR, one entry per CDR3 protein. The table lists 250,000 to 300,000 distinct CDR3 sequences, around three fifths of them singletons. The sequencing input was sorted CD4+, CD8+, or CD8+CD57+ T cells (not recorded which) from PBMCs. The receptors originated from a human donor with aplastic anemia. The conserved cysteine and the conserved F or W are not part of the CDR3 here. The size entry is marked missing in some rows and otherwise reads once, few, many or a size class.

TRBV7-9 | . | ASSLASRPYEQY
TRBV12-3/TRBV12-4 | . | ASTWTGGNSPLH
TRBV10-3 | few | AISESVAYEQY
TRBV10-3 | . | AISEGTGREAF
TRBV10-1 | many | ASSEPGQGKVEQF
TRBV20-1 | . | SANPRQGDNSPLH
TRBV7-6 | . | ASRGTEGETQY
TRBV7-9 | . | ASSLVAHTQF
TRBV20-1 | . | SSPPGQGAYEQY
TRBV5-1 | many | ASSTGPPDTQY
TRBV4-2 | many | ASSPRESSTDTQY
TRBV24-1 | . | ATSGFTDTQY
TRBV5-1 | . | ASSPKEGSLVTEAF
TRBV14 | . | ASSPGPSYGYT
TRBV24-1 | many | ATSDLVPEREGSYNEQF
TRBV7-9 | . | ASSLGQGRIY
TRBV7-6 | . | ASSYRLGDYEQY
TRBV25-1 | . | ASSESVGSAYEQY
TRBV20-1 | few | SAREAGSEAF
TRBV7-8 | . | ASSGRTHDNNEQF
TRBV5-1 | . | ASSYDRGRVEQF
TRBV10-3 | . | AISEGRTETQY
TRBV12-3/TRBV12-4 | . | ASRPPGTLGNT
TRBV7-2 | many | ASSRQSMNTEAF
TRBV7-9 | . | ASSLGWTSGNQETQY
TRBV14 | once | ASSQVVRGTKQY
TRBV20-1 | . | SASKADYYNEQF
TRBV5-1 | many | ASSLSSGGASETQY
TRBV29-1 | . | SVSSGGATDTQY
TRBV2 | . | ASSKMDRAYYGYT
TRBV10-1 | . | ASLGVKGGTGELF
TRBV5-4 | many | ASSLQGAGGYT
TRBV25-1 | . | ASSERQAGGYT
TRBV27 | many | ASRRDRRSYEQY
TRBV24-1 | . | ATSPQGLPPGDEQF
TRBV2 | few | ASSAQGDTQY
TRBV11-2 | once | ASSLGATGGLSEAF
TRBV7-9 | . | ASSLDGQGYLSYEQY
TRBV19 | . | ASNLAASSYNEQF
TRBV19 | . | ASSLASGPLDEQF
TRBV7-9 | . | ASSLGQGHYGYT
TRBV2 | . | ASSRRWDDYEQY
TRBV6-1 | . | ASSEARRSSGNTIY
TRBV20-1 | . | SATTGTDYSNQPQH
TRBV24-1 | . | ASSQDPGEQF
TRBV29-1 | . | SVLQRERRETQY
TRBV9 | once | ASSVGGQDGYGYT